Below are 17 T cell receptor beta chains sequenced from a single sample in a study of shared T cell receptors in the human thymus. Here immunoSEQ multiplex PCR was the method, and the copy in TCRdb shows in-frame clones only, minus some. Of 500,000 to 550,000 clones listed, approximately 80% are singletons. These same data were also listed under a study on human thymus T cells.

Sequencing was done on a sample of thymocytes. The receptors shown here come from a boy in the first two years of life with a congenital heart defect.

The V call is TRBV30, the J call TRBJ1-2; 7 positions match TRBD1. From germline, CDR1 is GTSNPN and CDR2 SVGIG (reference sequence). This CDR3 spans 16 amino acids. V lost 7 bases to trimming and J lost 6 bases; unmatched junction nucleotides: 20. In nucleotides, the CDR3 is TGTGCCTCCTCCCAGAGAAGGGGGCACCCAGGCCATGGCTACACCTTC. Translating it yields CASSQRRGHPGHGYTF. Variable domain in full (rest from reference TRBV30 and TRBJ1-2): SQTIHQWPATLVQPVGSPLSLECTVEGTSNPNLYWYRQAAGRGLQLLFYSVGIGQISSEVPQNLSASRPQDRQFILSSKKLLLSDSGFYLCASSQRRGHPGHGYTFGSGTRLTVV.

This chain uses TRBV28 with TRBJ2-5; 10 nucleotides agree with TRBD2. CDR3 size: 16 residues. Germline V gives CDR1 MDHEN, CDR2 SYDVKM. With 6 bases clipped from V and 4 bases from J, the junction kept 11 bases outside the gene matches. The CDR3 DNA reads as TGTGCCAGCAGCCAACTAGCGGGATACAGAGGAGAGACCCAGTACTTC. This sequence encodes CASSQLAGYRGETQYF.

The rearrangement uses TRBV28 and TRBJ2-3; D uncertain. Germline V gene sequence: CDR1 MDHEN, CDR2 SYDVKM. This CDR3 contains 17 residues. Trimming pared 6 bases from V and 2 bases from J, leaving 21 bases between. Written as DNA, the CDR3 is TGTGCCAGCAGCCCTCGGTGGCGGAATTGTAACACAGATACGCAGTATTTT. Translated, it gives CASSPRWRNCNTDTQYF.

Concerning this clone itself: Other DNA sequences in the same sample also yield this CDR3. The chain has TRBV7-2 and TRBJ2-3, with 9 bases matching TRBD2. Germline V gene sequence: CDR1 SGHTA, CDR2 FQGNSA. This CDR3 is built from 15 residues. After removal of 2 bases from V and 3 bases from J, the junction contained 3 bases not matched to a gene. Here the CDR3 DNA reads TGTGCCAGCAGCTTATTGGCGGGAGGGACAGATACGCAGTATTTT. The encoded protein is CASSLLAGGTDTQYF.

The chain uses TRBV20-1 and TRBJ1-1; D is unclear. This CDR3 comprises 11 residues. V was pared by 6 bases and J by 3 bases, with 8 bases between. Looked up from germline, CDR1 is DFQATT and CDR2 is SNEGSKA (reference sequence). The CDR3 protein is CSAFQDTEAFF. CDR3 bases: TGCAGTGCATTTCAGGACACTGAAGCTTTCTTT.

This clone has only a few counts. Germline is not matched at one junction end, which may reflect a read error. The chain recombines TRBV6-5 with TRBJ1-2; 7 positions agree with TRBD1. CDR3 length: 15 amino acids. From germline, CDR1 is MNHEY and CDR2 SVGAGI. CDR3 sequence reads: CASSRRDRESYGYPF. CDR3 nucleotide sequence: TGTGCCAGCAGTAGGAGGGACAGAGAGAGCTATGGCTACCCCTTC.

The chain has TRBV19 and TRBJ2-1; TRBD2 agrees at 8 bases. The length of the CDR3 is 14 residues. The V segment lost 4 bases and the J segment 3 bases; nucleotides outside the gene matches: 2. The V gene's germline CDR1 is LNHDA and CDR2 SQIVND (reference sequence). In DNA form, the CDR3 reads TGTGCCAGTAGTAGCGGGAGGATCTACAATGAGCAGTTCTTC. It encodes CASSSGRIYNEQFF.

V usage is TRBV15 and J usage is TRBJ2-7, with TRBD2 matching over 7 bases. After removal of 3 bases from V and 4 bases from J, the junction contained 9 bases not matched to a gene. Per germline, CDR1 LNHNV and CDR2 YYDKDF (reference sequence). CDR3 size: 15 residues. The chain's CDR3 is CATSRRDGGRYEQYF. CDR3 nucleotides: TGTGCCACCAGCAGGAGGGACGGGGGGAGGTACGAGCAGTACTTC.

This clone was observed a handful of times. The chain employs TRBV30 and TRBJ2-1, with TRBD1 as a possible D gene (7 bases). The CDR3 is 19 residues long. Trimming shortened V by 0 bases and J by 0 bases, and 21 bases separated the two germline ends. In germline, CDR1 is GTSNPN, CDR2 SVGIG (reference sequence). The CDR3 region has the DNA TGTGCCTGGAGTGTAAGGTCTAGCCGCCAGGGGGGCTCCTACAATGAGCAGTTCTTC. It specifies CAWSVRSSRQGGSYNEQFF.

This chain's CDR3 is CASSLKGQANQPQHF. In nucleotides, the CDR3 is TGTGCCAGCAGTTTAAAGGGACAGGCCAATCAGCCCCAGCATTTT. The chain couples TRBV27 to TRBJ1-5, with 8 bases fitting TRBD1. Germline values: CDR1 MNHEY, CDR2 SMNVEV (reference sequence). The trim removed 2 bases at V and 3 bases at J, leaving 3 bases unmatched. The CDR3 runs 15 residues.

This clone was observed once. The chain joins TRBV27 to TRBJ2-7; D is undetermined. Deletions cut 5 bases from V and 2 bases from J, with 10 bases between. The CDR3 sequence is 13 residues long. Germline-derived CDR1 and CDR2 are MNHEY and SMNVEV (reference sequence). The CDR3 sequence: CASSPDKAYEQYF. CDR3 DNA sequence: TGTGCCAGCAGTCCCGACAAAGCCTACGAGCAGTACTTC.

CDR3 protein: CASSKRLTQGPRLVQETQYF. In DNA, the CDR3 is TGTGCCAGCAGCAAACGACTAACACAGGGTCCGAGGCTTGTACAAGAGACCCAGTACTTC. The chain is built from TRBV14 and TRBJ2-5; a weak D match, TRBD1 (6 bases). This CDR3 contains 20 residues. Trimming pared 5 bases from V and 2 bases from J, leaving 30 bases between. Germline lookup yields CDR1 SGHDN and CDR2 FVKESK.

The rearrangement uses TRBV14 and TRBJ1-2; D perhaps matches TRBD1 (6 bases). The V end was cut by 0 bases, the J end by 3 bases, with 23 bases between. The germline V gene encodes CDR1 SGHDN and CDR2 FVKESK. The CDR3 runs 19 residues. CDR3 sequence (DNA): TGTGCCAGCAGCCAAGAAGGGCAGGGGAGATCCCCCACCTACTATGGCTACACCTTC. Amino acid sequence: CASSQEGQGRSPTYYGYTF.

The DNA for the CDR3 is TGTGCTAGTGGTTTGGTCCGTGACAACGGGGTCACTGAAGCTTTCTTT. Encoded protein: CASGLVRDNGVTEAFF. The chain couples TRBV12-5 to TRBJ1-1; no firm D call. Germline V gives CDR1 LGHNT, CDR2 FRNRAP. The CDR3 consists of 16 residues. The V and J ends lost 0 bases and 4 bases respectively, with 15 bases between them.

V usage is TRBV5-4 and J usage is TRBJ2-7; tentatively, D is TRBD1 (5 bases). The germline V gene encodes CDR1 SGHNT and CDR2 YYREEE (reference sequence). The CDR3 has 15 amino acids. V lost 0 bases and J lost 3, with 13 bases in between. CDR3 residues: CASSLASRAYYEQYF. CDR3 coding DNA: TGTGCCAGCAGCTTGGCCAGCAGGGCCTACTACGAGCAGTACTTC.

The V gene is TRBV5-4, the J gene TRBJ2-5; 8 bases map to TRBD1. CDR1 is SGHNT, CDR2 YYREEE, per germline (reference sequence). After removal of 3 bases from V and 4 bases from J, the junction contained 5 bases not matched to a gene. This CDR3 has 14 residues. The CDR3 DNA follows: TGTGCCAGCAGCTCCCGGACAGGGCGAGAGACCCAGTACTTC. As protein: CASSSRTGRETQYF.

The chain is built from TRBV7-8 and TRBJ1-5; tentative D call: TRBD1 (5 bases). CDR1 SGHVS and CDR2 FQNEAQ come from the germline V gene. The CDR3 extends over 17 amino acids. Trimming removed 0 bases from V and 5 bases from J, with 17 bases in between. CDR3 amino acids: CASSLAEGRTRHQPQHF. The DNA for the CDR3 is TGTGCCAGCAGCTTAGCGGAGGGACGGACCCGACATCAGCCCCAGCATTTT.